The 4 T cell receptor beta chains listed next were all sequenced from one sample in a study of T cells in tuberculosis. Assay used: immunoSEQ multiplex PCR; TCRdb lists only in-frame clones, some missing. The repertoire has over 30,000 clones, 80% to 95% of them found once; the top ten carry around 10%. Time point indicated: new active TB diagnosis, blood taken before or within 7 days of starting treatment. The sample here was PBMCs, taken at tuberculosis diagnosis. These receptors were taken from an adult with tuberculosis.

This clone was detected a few times. The rearrangement uses TRBV15 and TRBJ2-7, with D unresolved. Germline V gene data show CDR1 as LNHNV and CDR2 as YYDKDF (reference sequence). The CDR3 contains 12 residues. The V end lost 0 bases, the J end lost 6 bases, and 6 bases lay between the germline ends. CDR3 nucleotides: TGTGCCACCAGCAGAGATATCGGCGAGCAGTACTTC. Translating it yields CATSRDIGEQYF.

The chain couples TRBV6-1 to TRBJ2-7; D perhaps matches TRBD2 (5 bases). Germline lookup yields CDR1 MNHNS and CDR2 SASEGT. The V end was cut by 7 bases, the J end by 0 bases, with 13 bases between. The CDR3 is made up of 14 amino acids. The CDR3 here is CASTGLPSSYEQYF. The CDR3 DNA follows: TGTGCCAGCACTGGACTTCCGAGCTCCTACGAGCAGTACTTC.

This chain uses TRBV7-2 with TRBJ2-2, with D possibly being TRBD2 (5 bases). CDR1 is SGHTA and CDR2 is FQGNSA in the germline V gene. Trimming took 5 bases from V and 1 from J, leaving 14 bases between them. CDR3 size: 16 residues. The CDR3 loop reads CASSRAGGGNTGELFF. The CDR3 DNA follows: TGTGCCAGCAGCCGAGCAGGAGGCGGGAACACCGGGGAGCTGTTTTTT.

There are a few counts of this clone. The V gene is TRBV29-1, the J gene TRBJ2-2, with D unresolved. Per the germline V gene, CDR1 is SQVTM and CDR2 is ANQGSEA. Trimming took 0 bases from V and 4 from J, leaving 15 bases between them. The CDR3 consists of 16 residues. This CDR3 is CSVEDGVRGVTGELFF. CDR3 sequence (DNA): TGCAGCGTTGAAGATGGCGTGCGAGGTGTCACCGGGGAGCTGTTTTTT.